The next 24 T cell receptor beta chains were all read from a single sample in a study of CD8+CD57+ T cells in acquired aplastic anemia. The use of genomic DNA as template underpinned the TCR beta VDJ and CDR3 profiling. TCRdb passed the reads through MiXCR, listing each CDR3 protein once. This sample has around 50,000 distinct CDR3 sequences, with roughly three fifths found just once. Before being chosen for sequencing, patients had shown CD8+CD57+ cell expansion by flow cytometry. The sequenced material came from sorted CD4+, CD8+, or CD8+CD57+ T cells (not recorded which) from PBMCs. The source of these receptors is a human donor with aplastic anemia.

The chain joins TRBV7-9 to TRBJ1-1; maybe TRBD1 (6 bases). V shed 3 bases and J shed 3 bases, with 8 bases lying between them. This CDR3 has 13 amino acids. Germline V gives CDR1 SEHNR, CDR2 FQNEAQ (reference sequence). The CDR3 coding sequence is TGTGCCAGCAGCTTCAAGGGGGACACTGAAGCTTTCTTT. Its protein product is CASSFKGDTEAFF.

CDR3 in DNA: TGCAGCGTTGGAACTAGCGGGGGGCTGAGTGAGCAGTTCTTC. Residues: CSVGTSGGLSEQFF. The V gene is TRBV29-1, the J gene TRBJ2-1, with TRBD2 matching over 12 bases. The CDR3 has 14 residues. V lost 4 bases to trimming and J lost 9 bases; unmatched junction nucleotides: 7. Germline-derived CDR1 and CDR2 are SQVTM and ANQGSEA.

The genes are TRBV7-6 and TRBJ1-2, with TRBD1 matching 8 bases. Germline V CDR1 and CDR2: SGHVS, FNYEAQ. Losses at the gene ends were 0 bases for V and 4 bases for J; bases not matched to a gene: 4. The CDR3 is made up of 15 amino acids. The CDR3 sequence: CASSLASDRGYGYTF. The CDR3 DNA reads TGTGCCAGCAGCTTAGCCAGTGACAGGGGCTATGGCTACACCTTC.

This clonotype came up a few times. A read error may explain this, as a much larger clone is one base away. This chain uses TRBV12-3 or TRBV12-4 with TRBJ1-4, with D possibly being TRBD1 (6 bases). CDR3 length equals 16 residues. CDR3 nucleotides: TGTGCCAGCAGTTTTGGGGGCTCGGCAACTAATGAAAAACTGCTTTTT. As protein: CASSFGGSATNEKLLF.

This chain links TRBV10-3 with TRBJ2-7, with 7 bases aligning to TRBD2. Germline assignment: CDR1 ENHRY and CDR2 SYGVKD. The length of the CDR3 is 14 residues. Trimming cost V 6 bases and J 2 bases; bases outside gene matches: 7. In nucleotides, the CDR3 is TGTGCCATCAGCAAAGGCGGGGGTGCCTACGAGCAGTACGTC. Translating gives CAISKGGGAYEQYV.

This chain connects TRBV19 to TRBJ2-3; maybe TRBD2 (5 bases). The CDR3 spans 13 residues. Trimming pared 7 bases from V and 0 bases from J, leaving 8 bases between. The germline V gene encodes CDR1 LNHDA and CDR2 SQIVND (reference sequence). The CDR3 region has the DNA TGTGCCAGTACCGGACTGAGCACAGATACGCAGTATTTT. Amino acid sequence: CASTGLSTDTQYF. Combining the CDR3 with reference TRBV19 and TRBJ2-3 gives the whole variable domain DGGITQSPKYLFRKEGQNVTLSCEQNLNHDAMYWYRQDPGQGLRLIYYSQIVNDFQKGDIAEGYSVSREKKESFPLTVTSAQKNPTAFYLCASTGLSTDTQYFGPGTRLTVL.

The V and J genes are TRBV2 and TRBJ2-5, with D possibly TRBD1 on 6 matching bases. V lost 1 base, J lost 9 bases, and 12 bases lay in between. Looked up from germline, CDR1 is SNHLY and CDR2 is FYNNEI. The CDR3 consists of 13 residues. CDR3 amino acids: CASSEGTVMPQYF. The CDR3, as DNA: TGTGCCAGCAGTGAAGGGACAGTTATGCCCCAGTACTTC.

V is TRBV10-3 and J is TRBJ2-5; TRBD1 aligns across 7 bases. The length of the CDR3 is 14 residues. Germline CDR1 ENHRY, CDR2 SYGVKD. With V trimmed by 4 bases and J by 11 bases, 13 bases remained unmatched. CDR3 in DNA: TGTGCCATCAGTGGGGACAGACCTACGATGGAGCAGTACTTC. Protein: CAISGDRPTMEQYF.

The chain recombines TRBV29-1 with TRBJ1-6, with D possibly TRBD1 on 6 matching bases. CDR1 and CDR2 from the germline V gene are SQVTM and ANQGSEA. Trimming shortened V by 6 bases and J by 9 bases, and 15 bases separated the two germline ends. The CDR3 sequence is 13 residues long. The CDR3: CSVTRDIGSPLHF. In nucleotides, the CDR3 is TGCAGCGTGACCCGGGACATCGGTTCACCCCTCCACTTT.

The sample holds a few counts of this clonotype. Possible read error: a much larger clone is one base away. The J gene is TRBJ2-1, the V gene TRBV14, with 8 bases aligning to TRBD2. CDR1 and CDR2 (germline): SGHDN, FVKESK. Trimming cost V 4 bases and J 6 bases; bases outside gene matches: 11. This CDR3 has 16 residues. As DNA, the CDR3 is TGTGCCAGCAGCCCCGCCGCAGAGCGGGGGTTCAATGAGCAGTTCTTC. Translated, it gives CASSPAAERGFNEQFF.

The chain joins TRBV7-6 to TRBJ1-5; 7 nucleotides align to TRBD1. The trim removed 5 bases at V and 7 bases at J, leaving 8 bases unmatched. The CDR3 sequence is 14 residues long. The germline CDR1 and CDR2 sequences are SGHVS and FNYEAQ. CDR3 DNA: TGTGCCAGCAGCCCAGGGACAGATAGACAGCCCCAGCATTTT. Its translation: CASSPGTDRQPQHF.

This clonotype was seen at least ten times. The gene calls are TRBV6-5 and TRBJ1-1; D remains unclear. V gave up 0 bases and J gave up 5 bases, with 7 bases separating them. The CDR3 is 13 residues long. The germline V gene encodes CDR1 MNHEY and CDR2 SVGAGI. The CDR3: CASSYSSETEAFF. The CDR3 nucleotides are TGTGCCAGCAGTTACTCGTCGGAGACTGAAGCTTTCTTT.

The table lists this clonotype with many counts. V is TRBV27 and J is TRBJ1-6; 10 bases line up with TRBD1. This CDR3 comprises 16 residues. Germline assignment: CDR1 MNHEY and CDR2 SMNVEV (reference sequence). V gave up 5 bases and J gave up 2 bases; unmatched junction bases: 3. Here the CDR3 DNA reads TGTGCCAGCAGTCCCGGGACAGGGGCCTATAATTCACCCCTCCACTTT. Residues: CASSPGTGAYNSPLHF.

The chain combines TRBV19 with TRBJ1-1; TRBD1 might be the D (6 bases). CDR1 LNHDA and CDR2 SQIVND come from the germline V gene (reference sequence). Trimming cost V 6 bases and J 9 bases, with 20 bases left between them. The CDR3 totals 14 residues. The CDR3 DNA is TGTGCCAGTAGGGAGGGGACACCGAGGTCGCAAGCTTTCTTT. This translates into CASREGTPRSQAFF.

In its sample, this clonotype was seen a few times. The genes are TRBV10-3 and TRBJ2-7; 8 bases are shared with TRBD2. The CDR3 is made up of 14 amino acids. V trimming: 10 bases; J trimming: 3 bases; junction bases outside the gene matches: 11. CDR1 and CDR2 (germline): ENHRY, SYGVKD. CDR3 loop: CASRREVALYEQYF. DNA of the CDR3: TGTGCCAGCAGGCGGGAGGTCGCCCTCTACGAGCAGTACTTC.

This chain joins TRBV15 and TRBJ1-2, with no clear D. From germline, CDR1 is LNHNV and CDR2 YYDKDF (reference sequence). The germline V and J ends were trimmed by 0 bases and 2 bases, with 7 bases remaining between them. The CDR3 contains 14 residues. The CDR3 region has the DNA TGTGCCACCAGCAGAGATTCAGCGAACTATGGCTACACCTTC. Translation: CATSRDSANYGYTF.

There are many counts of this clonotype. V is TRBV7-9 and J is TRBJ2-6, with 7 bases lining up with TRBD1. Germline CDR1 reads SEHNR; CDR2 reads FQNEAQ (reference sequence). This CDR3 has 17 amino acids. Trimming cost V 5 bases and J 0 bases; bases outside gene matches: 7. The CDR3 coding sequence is TGTGCCAGCAGCCCCGGGGACAGTATCTCTGGGGCCAACGTCCTGACTTTC. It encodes CASSPGDSISGANVLTF.

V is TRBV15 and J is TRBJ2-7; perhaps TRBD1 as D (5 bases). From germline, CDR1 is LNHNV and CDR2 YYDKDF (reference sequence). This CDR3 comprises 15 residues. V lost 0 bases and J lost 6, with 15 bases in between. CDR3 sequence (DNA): TGTGCCACCAGCAGAGATCCGCCAGGGAAACTCGAGCAGTACTTC. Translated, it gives CATSRDPPGKLEQYF. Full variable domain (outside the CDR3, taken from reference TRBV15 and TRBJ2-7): DAMVIQNPRYQVTQFGKPVTLSCSQTLNHNVMYWYQQKSSQAPKLLFHYYDKDFNNEADTPDNFQSRRPNTSFCFLDIRSPGLGDTAMYLCATSRDPPGKLEQYFGPGTRLTVT.

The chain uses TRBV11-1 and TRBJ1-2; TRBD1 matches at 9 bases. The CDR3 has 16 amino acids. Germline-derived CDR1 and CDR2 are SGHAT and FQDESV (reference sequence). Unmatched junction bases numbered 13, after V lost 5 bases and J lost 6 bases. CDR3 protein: CASSRDRVSLFDGYTF. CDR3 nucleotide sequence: TGTGCCAGCAGCCGGGACAGGGTTTCACTATTCGATGGCTACACCTTC.

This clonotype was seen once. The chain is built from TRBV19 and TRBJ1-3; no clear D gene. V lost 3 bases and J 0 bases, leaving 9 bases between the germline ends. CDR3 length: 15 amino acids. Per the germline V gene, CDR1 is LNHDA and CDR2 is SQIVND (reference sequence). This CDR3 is CASSIPPSSGNTIYF. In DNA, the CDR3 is TGTGCCAGTAGTATCCCCCCTAGCTCTGGAAACACCATATATTTT.

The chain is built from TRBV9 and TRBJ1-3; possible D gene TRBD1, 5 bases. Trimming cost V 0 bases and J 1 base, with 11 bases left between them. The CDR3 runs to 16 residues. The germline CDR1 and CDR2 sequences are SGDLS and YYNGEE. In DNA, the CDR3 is TGTGCCAGCAGCGTAGACACAGGCTATTCTGGAAACACCATATATTTT. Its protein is CASSVDTGYSGNTIYF.

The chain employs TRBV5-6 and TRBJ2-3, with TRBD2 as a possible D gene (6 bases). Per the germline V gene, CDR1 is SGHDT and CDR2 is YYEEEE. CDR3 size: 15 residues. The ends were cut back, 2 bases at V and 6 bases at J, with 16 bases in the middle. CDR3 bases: TGTGCCAGCAGCTTCTCGGCGGGACCCCCGGATACGCAGTATTTT. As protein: CASSFSAGPPDTQYF.

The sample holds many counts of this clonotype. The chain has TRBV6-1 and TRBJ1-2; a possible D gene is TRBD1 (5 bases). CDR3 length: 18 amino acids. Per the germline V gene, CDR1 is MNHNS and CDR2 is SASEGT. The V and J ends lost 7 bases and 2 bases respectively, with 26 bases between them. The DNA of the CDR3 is TGTGCCAGCACCTTAAGGGGTTATAACTTTACGGCGAACTATGGCTACACCTTC. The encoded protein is CASTLRGYNFTANYGYTF.

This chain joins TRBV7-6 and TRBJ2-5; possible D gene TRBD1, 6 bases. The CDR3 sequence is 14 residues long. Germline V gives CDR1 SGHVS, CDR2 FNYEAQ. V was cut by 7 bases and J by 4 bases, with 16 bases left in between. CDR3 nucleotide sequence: TGTGCCAGCATGGGGGCTGGAGGACGAGAGACCCAGTACTTC. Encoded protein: CASMGAGGRETQYF.